This TCR beta chain appears in the sequencing data of a study of blood T cell repertoires in COVID-19. In the study overall: The United States, Italy and Spain provided the acute and convalescent COVID-19 samples. The analysed material was cDNA or gDNA that came from T cells, B-cell-depleted T cells, or PBMCs.

The CDR3 length is 18 residues. V was shortened by 1 base and J by 2 bases, with 21 bases between the two germline ends. From germline, CDR1 is SGHRS and CDR2 YFSETQ. Original data processing: Reference gene primer amplification gave nucleated cell count estimates. TCRdb keeps only in-frame clones here, not all; method: immunoSEQ multiplex PCR. The V and J calls and clone size come from that table; D and trimming were worked out from the DNA. The sample contains about 380,000 clones, more than 75% of which appear only once. This chain links TRBV5-1 with TRBJ1-1; D might be TRBD1 (6 bases). Sequencing was carried out using peripheral blood. The TCR was taken from a human donor with acute or convalescent COVID-19. The donor label of this sample is uncertain. The CDR3 DNA is TGCGCCAGCAGCTTGTCCCGGGACATTCGCAGATATAACACTGAAGCTTTCTTT. Translated, it gives CASSLSRDIRRYNTEAFF.